The 23 T cell receptor beta chains given below trace back to one sample, sequenced in a study of identical twins. TCRdb independently ran MiXCR on the 5' RACE reads; one entry per CDR3 protein. Of a few hundred thousand distinct CDR3 sequences in the sample, approximately 5.9% were seen once. The same specimen was also included in a second study, on T cells expressing NK-cell markers.

Sequenced: CD8+ T cells sorted from blood. These receptors were taken from a young woman in good health.

This clonotype came up many times. The V call is TRBV12-3 or TRBV12-4, the J call TRBJ2-5; no clear D. Between the trimmed V and J ends, which lost 6 bases and 5 bases, there was a span of 19 bases. The CDR3 loop spans 15 amino acids. The CDR3 DNA reads TGTGCCAGCAGCCCCTCAGGCGGAGTTAAGGAGACCCAGTACTTC. Its protein product is CASSPSGGVKETQYF.

The chain is built from TRBV13 and TRBJ2-1; 11 nucleotides align to TRBD2. The CDR3 extends over 15 amino acids. Per the germline V gene, CDR1 is PRHDT and CDR2 is FYEKMQ (reference sequence). Trimming took 5 bases from V and 3 from J; bases not matched to a gene: 3. The CDR3 protein is CASSMGLAVYNEQFF. In DNA form, the CDR3 reads TGTGCCAGCAGCATGGGACTAGCGGTCTACAATGAGCAGTTCTTC.

This clonotype was seen a few times. The rearrangement uses TRBV7-9 and TRBJ2-5, with D perhaps being TRBD1 or TRBD2 (5 bases each). The CDR3 has 14 residues. The ends were cut back, 2 bases at V and 5 bases at J, with 12 bases in the middle. The V gene's germline CDR1 is SEHNR and CDR2 FQNEAQ (reference sequence). The CDR3 here is CASSLLSWGETQYF. In DNA, the CDR3 is TGTGCCAGCAGCTTATTAAGCTGGGGGGAGACCCAGTACTTC.

This clonotype has only a few counts. The chain joins TRBV20-1 to TRBJ1-3; TRBD1 might be the D (5 bases). Trimming removed 1 base at V and 2 bases at J, with 12 bases between. Looked up from germline, CDR1 is DFQATT and CDR2 is SNEGSKA (reference sequence). The CDR3 spans 15 residues. CDR3 coding DNA: TGCAGTGCTAGAGGGATAGACAGACCTGGAAACACCATATATTTT. Residues: CSARGIDRPGNTIYF.

This clonotype was counted a few times. V and J are TRBV19 and TRBJ1-1; D unclear. The V end lost 4 bases, the J end lost 4 bases, and 10 bases lay between the germline ends. The CDR3 is made up of 13 amino acids. CDR1 is LNHDA and CDR2 is SQIVND in the germline V gene (reference sequence). The CDR3 region has the DNA TGTGCCAGTAGTAGTTATCCGGGCACTGAAGCTTTCTTT. Its protein is CASSSYPGTEAFF.

This clonotype was picked up a small number of times. The chain employs TRBV5-4 and TRBJ1-1; 7 nucleotides line up with TRBD1. Trimming removed 4 bases from V and 1 base from J; junction bases left unmatched: 7. The V gene's germline CDR1 is SGHNT and CDR2 YYREEE (reference sequence). This CDR3 is 15 amino acids long. CDR3 nucleotides: TGTGCCAGCAGCCGGTGGGACAGAGGGAACACTGAAGCTTTCTTT. Its protein is CASSRWDRGNTEAFF. The full variable domain, with the rest looked up from reference TRBV5-4 and TRBJ1-1, is ETGVTQSPTHLIKTRGQQVTLRCSSQSGHNTVSWYQQALGQGPQFIFQYYREEENGRGNFPPRFSGLQFPNYSSELNVNALELDDSALYLCASSRWDRGNTEAFFGQGTRLTVV.

This clonotype turned up a few times. The chain employs TRBV9 and TRBJ2-6; possibly TRBD2 for D (7 bases). The CDR3 spans 19 residues. V was trimmed by 0 bases and J by 2 bases, leaving 18 bases between them. Germline-derived CDR1 and CDR2 are SGDLS and YYNGEE. The CDR3 here is CASSVEWGGRTAGANVLTF. The CDR3 nucleotides are TGTGCCAGCAGCGTAGAATGGGGGGGCAGGACGGCTGGGGCCAACGTCCTGACTTTC.

In this sample, this clonotype turned up many times. The chain has TRBV6-1 and TRBJ1-1; possible D gene TRBD1, 5 bases. V was trimmed by 3 bases and J by 13 bases, leaving 15 bases between them. Germline V gene data show CDR1 as MNHNS and CDR2 as SASEGT. This CDR3 is built from 12 residues. CDR3: CASSEGLMWGFF. CDR3 DNA: TGTGCCAGCAGTGAGGGACTCATGTGGGGTTTCTTT.

At least ten counts were recorded for this clonotype. The chain has TRBV11-2 and TRBJ2-5; 15 nucleotides align to TRBD2. CDR3 length: 16 residues. J gave up 3 bases and V 4 bases, and 3 bases lay outside the gene matches. Germline V lookup: CDR1 SGHAT, CDR2 FQNNGV. The CDR3 reads CASSSWTSGGEETQYF. CDR3 nucleotides: TGTGCCAGCAGCTCGTGGACTAGCGGGGGGGAAGAGACCCAGTACTTC.

This clonotype was seen only a few times. The rearrangement links TRBV7-3 to TRBJ2-5, with 12 bases fitting TRBD1. Germline-derived CDR1 and CDR2 are SGHTA and FQGTGA. With 4 bases clipped from V and 5 bases from J, the junction kept 8 bases outside the gene matches. The CDR3 contains 16 residues. The DNA of the CDR3 is TGTGCCAGCAGCTCCGGGACAGGGGGCGTTGGGGAGACCCAGTACTTC. This gives the protein CASSSGTGGVGETQYF.

This clonotype was observed many times. The rearrangement links TRBV29-1 to TRBJ2-5; D gene uncertain. Germline V gene lookup returns CDR1 SQVTM and CDR2 ANQGSEA. Trimming pared 4 bases from V and 5 bases from J, leaving 5 bases between. The CDR3 length is 10 residues. The CDR3 DNA reads as TGCAGCGTTGGAGGCGAGACCCAGTACTTC. Translated: CSVGGETQYF.

This clonotype showed up many times. The chain is built from TRBV5-5 and TRBJ2-7, with 8 bases fitting TRBD1. Germline assignment: CDR1 SGHKS and CDR2 YYEKEE (reference sequence). J lost 3 bases, V lost 0 bases, and 2 bases had no gene match. The CDR3 extends over 14 amino acids. CDR3 DNA sequence: TGTGCCAGCAGCTTGGGACAGGGGTACTACGAGCAGTACTTC. This sequence encodes CASSLGQGYYEQYF.

This clonotype was seen many times. The chain employs TRBV11-2 and TRBJ2-1; 7 positions match TRBD1. The CDR3 contains 15 residues. Germline values: CDR1 SGHAT, CDR2 FQNNGV. V trimming: 8 bases; J trimming: 7 bases; junction bases outside the gene matches: 14. The CDR3 region is CASVSTGTAKNEQFF. Here the CDR3 DNA reads TGTGCCAGCGTCTCAACCGGGACAGCAAAGAATGAGCAGTTCTTC.

This clonotype was counted at least ten times. The V and J genes are TRBV12-3 or TRBV12-4 and TRBJ2-1; possibly TRBD2 for D (5 bases). The CDR3 spans 13 residues. V dropped 6 bases and J dropped 8 bases, with 14 bases sitting between them. The CDR3 here is CASSSIPEDEQFF. The CDR3 DNA reads TGTGCCAGCAGCAGCATTCCGGAGGATGAGCAGTTCTTC.

The chain couples TRBV6-6 to TRBJ2-7; no clear D gene. Germline assignment: CDR1 MNHNY and CDR2 SVGAGI (reference sequence). The V and J ends lost 0 bases and 5 bases respectively, with 5 bases between them. This CDR3 is built from 12 residues. CDR3: CASSYSVDEQYF. The CDR3 nucleotides read TGTGCCAGCAGTTACTCGGTCGACGAGCAGTACTTC.

This clonotype has just a few counts. V is TRBV3-1 and J is TRBJ1-1; 9 bases fit TRBD1. The CDR3 is made up of 16 amino acids. With 3 bases clipped from V and 5 bases from J, the junction kept 10 bases outside the gene matches. Germline V gene sequence: CDR1 LGHDT, CDR2 YNNKEL (reference sequence). This chain's CDR3 is CASSHRSGTGKTEAFF. DNA for the CDR3: TGTGCCAGCAGCCACCGATCCGGGACAGGGAAGACTGAAGCTTTCTTT.

The chain couples TRBV2 to TRBJ2-1; 9 nucleotides line up with TRBD1. Germline V gene sequence: CDR1 SNHLY, CDR2 FYNNEI. This CDR3 comprises 15 residues. Unmatched junction bases numbered 9, after V lost 7 bases and J lost 5 bases. The DNA for the CDR3 is TGTGCCAGCACAACAGGGGGCTATCTGGACAATGAGCAGTTCTTC. This translates into CASTTGGYLDNEQFF.

This chain joins TRBV7-3 and TRBJ2-5; TRBD2 might be the D (7 bases). CDR1 is SGHTA, CDR2 FQGTGA, per germline. CDR3 length: 15 amino acids. V shed 5 bases and J shed 5 bases, with 18 bases lying between them. The CDR3 protein is CASSPIGGHFETQYF. DNA for the CDR3: TGTGCCAGCAGCCCCATCGGGGGGCATTTTGAGACCCAGTACTTC.

This clonotype showed up many times. The chain's CDR3 is CSASLGERGYEQYF. The CDR3, as DNA: TGCAGTGCCTCGTTGGGGGAGAGGGGGTACGAGCAGTACTTC. The V call is TRBV20-1, the J call TRBJ2-7; D is possibly TRBD1 (6 bases). CDR3 length: 14 residues. Trimming took off 6 bases at V and 4 bases at J, with 19 bases between the two ends. Germline CDR1 DFQATT, CDR2 SNEGSKA (reference sequence).

The V and J genes are TRBV7-9 and TRBJ2-5; 7 bases line up with TRBD1. The junction had 1 base not matched to a gene; V was cut back by 0 bases and J by 3 bases. The CDR3 is made up of 14 amino acids. The germline gives CDR1 SEHNR, CDR2 FQNEAQ (reference sequence). CDR3 sequence reads: CASSLAGGEETQYF. CDR3 nucleotide sequence: TGTGCCAGCAGCTTAGCAGGGGGCGAAGAGACCCAGTACTTC. Drawing the rest from reference TRBV7-9 and TRBJ2-5, the complete variable domain is DTGVSQNPRHKITKRGQNVTFRCDPISEHNRLYWYRQTLGQGPEFLTYFQNEAQLEKSRLLSDRFSAERPKGSFSTLEIQRTEQGDSAMYLCASSLAGGEETQYFGPGTRLLVL.

The rearrangement joins TRBV19 to TRBJ2-2; 8 positions agree with TRBD2. The ends lost 5 bases at V and 6 bases at J; junction bases unmatched: 8. CDR1 and CDR2 (germline): LNHDA, SQIVND (reference sequence). The CDR3 runs to 15 residues. CDR3 bases: TGTGCCAGTAGTTCGAGCGGGAGAGCGGCCGGGGAGCTGTTTTTT. It encodes CASSSSGRAAGELFF. Together with reference TRBV19 and TRBJ2-2, the CDR3 gives the full variable domain: DGGITQSPKYLFRKEGQNVTLSCEQNLNHDAMYWYRQDPGQGLRLIYYSQIVNDFQKGDIAEGYSVSREKKESFPLTVTSAQKNPTAFYLCASSSSGRAAGELFFGEGSRLTVL.

This clonotype has ten or more counts. This chain links TRBV2 with TRBJ1-1, with D perhaps matching TRBD1 (6 bases). This CDR3 is built from 15 residues. V was pared by 7 bases and J by 0 bases, with 15 bases between. Germline V lookup: CDR1 SNHLY, CDR2 FYNNEI. The CDR3 bases are TGTGCCAGCACCCAAGGGGGGTGGTTGAACACTGAAGCTTTCTTT. This translates into CASTQGGWLNTEAFF.

This clonotype was counted only a few times. The chain joins TRBV12-3 or TRBV12-4 to TRBJ2-3; either TRBD1 or TRBD2 may fit D (5 bases each). The CDR3 runs 13 residues. Trimming took off 6 bases at V and 2 bases at J, with 9 bases between the two ends. The chain's CDR3 is CASSSGPTDTQYF. The CDR3 nucleotides are TGTGCCAGCAGCTCGGGACCCACAGATACGCAGTATTTT.